This T cell receptor beta chain is from a study of blood T cell repertoires in COVID-19. How the authors handled the data: From reference gene primer amplification, estimates of nucleated cell counts were derived. Profiled with immunoSEQ multiplex PCR; TCRdb holds only in-frame clones, not every one. That table gives V, J and clone size, and the DNA gave D and trimming. Counted here are about 90,000 clones, over 60% occurring once; the ten biggest clones make up around 7%. Trimming pared 5 bases from V and 8 bases from J, leaving 15 bases between. Per the germline V gene, CDR1 is SGHVS and CDR2 is FQNEAQ. The CDR3 spans 14 residues.

The sequenced sample consisted of peripheral blood. This clonotype was sampled from a man aged 65 to 85 with acute or convalescent COVID-19. The V call is TRBV7-8, the J call TRBJ1-4, with D perhaps TRBD1 (6 bases). This CDR3 reads CASSRNRVGEKLFF. CDR3 nucleotides: TGTGCCAGCAGCCGAAACAGGGTAGGGGAAAAACTGTTTTTT.